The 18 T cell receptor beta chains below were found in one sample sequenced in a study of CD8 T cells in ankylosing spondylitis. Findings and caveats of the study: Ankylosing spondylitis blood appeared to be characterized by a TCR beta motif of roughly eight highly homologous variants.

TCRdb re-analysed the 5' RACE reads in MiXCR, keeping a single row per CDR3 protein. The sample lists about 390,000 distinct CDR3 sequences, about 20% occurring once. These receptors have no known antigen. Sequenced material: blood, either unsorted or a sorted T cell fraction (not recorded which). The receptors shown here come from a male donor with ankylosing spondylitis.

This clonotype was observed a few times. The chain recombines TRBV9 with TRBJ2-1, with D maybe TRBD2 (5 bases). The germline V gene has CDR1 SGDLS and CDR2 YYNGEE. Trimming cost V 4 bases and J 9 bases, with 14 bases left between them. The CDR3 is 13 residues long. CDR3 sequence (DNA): TGTGCCAGCAGCAGGGCCGGGATGAGTGAGCAGTTCTTC. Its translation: CASSRAGMSEQFF.

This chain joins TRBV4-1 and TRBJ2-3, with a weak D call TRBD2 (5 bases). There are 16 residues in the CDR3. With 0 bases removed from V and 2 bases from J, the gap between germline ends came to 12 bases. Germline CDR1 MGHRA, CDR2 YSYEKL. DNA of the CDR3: TGCGCCAGCAGCCAAGATAGTGGAGGATACACAGATACGCAGTATTTT. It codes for CASSQDSGGYTDTQYF.

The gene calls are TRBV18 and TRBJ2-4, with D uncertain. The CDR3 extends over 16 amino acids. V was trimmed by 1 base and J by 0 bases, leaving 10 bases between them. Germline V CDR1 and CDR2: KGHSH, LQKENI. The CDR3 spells CASSPRLAIAKNIQYF. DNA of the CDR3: TGTGCCAGCTCACCACGTCTCGCGATAGCCAAAAACATTCAGTACTTC.

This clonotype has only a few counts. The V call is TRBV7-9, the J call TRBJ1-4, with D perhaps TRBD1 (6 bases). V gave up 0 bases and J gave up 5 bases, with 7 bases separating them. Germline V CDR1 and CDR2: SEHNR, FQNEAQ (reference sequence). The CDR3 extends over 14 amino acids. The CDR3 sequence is CASSLAGGNEKLFF. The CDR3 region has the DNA TGTGCCAGCAGCTTAGCGGGGGGCAATGAAAAACTGTTTTTT. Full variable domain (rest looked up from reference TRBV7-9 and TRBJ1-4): DTGVSQNPRHKITKRGQNVTFRCDPISEHNRLYWYRQTLGQGPEFLTYFQNEAQLEKSRLLSDRFSAERPKGSFSTLEIQRTEQGDSAMYLCASSLAGGNEKLFFGSGTQLSVL.

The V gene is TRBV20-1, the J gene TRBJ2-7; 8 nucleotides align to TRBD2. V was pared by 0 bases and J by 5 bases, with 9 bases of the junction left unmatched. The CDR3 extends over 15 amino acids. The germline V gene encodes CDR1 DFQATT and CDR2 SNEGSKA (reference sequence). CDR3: CSARDPSGSPHEQYF. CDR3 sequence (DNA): TGCAGTGCTAGAGATCCCAGCGGGAGTCCCCACGAGCAGTACTTC.

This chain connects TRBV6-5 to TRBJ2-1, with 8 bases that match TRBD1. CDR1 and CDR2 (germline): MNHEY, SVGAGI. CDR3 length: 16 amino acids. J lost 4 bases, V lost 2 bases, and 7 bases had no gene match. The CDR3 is CASSYLWDRSYNEQFF. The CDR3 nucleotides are TGTGCCAGCAGTTACCTCTGGGACAGGTCTTACAATGAGCAGTTCTTC.

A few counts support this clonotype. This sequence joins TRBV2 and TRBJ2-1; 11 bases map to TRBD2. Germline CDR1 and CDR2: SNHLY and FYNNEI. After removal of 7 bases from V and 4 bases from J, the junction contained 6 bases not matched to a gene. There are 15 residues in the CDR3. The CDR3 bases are TGTGCCAGCAATTCCGGGACTAGCGGTTACAATGAGCAGTTCTTC. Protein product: CASNSGTSGYNEQFF.

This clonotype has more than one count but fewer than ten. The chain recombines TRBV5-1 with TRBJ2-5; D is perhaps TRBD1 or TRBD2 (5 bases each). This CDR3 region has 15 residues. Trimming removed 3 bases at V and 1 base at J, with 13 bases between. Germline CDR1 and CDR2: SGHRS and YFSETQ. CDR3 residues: CASSWGTPFQETQYF. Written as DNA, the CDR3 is TGCGCCAGCAGCTGGGGGACGCCATTCCAAGAGACCCAGTACTTC.

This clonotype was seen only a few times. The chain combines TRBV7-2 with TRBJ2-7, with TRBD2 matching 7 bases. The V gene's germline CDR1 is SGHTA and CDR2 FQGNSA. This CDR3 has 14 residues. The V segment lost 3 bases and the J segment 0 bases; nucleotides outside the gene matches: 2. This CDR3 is CASSLGLTSYEQYF. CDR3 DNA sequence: TGTGCCAGCAGCTTGGGACTAACCTCCTACGAGCAGTACTTC.

The CDR3 sequence is CASSPGDRWTQHF. The CDR3, as DNA: TGTGCCAGCTCACCGGGGGACCGATGGACCCAGCATTTT. The chain employs TRBV18 and TRBJ1-5, with D possibly TRBD1 on 5 matching bases. Germline values: CDR1 KGHSH, CDR2 LQKENI. Trimming removed 3 bases at V and 11 bases at J, with 14 bases between. This CDR3 comprises 13 residues.

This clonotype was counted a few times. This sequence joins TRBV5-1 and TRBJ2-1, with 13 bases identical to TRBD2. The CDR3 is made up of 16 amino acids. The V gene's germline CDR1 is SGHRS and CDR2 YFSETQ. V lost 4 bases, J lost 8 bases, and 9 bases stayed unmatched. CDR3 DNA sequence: TGCGCCAGCAGCCGCGTGGGACTAGCGGGAACCGATGAGCAGTTCTTC. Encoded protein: CASSRVGLAGTDEQFF.

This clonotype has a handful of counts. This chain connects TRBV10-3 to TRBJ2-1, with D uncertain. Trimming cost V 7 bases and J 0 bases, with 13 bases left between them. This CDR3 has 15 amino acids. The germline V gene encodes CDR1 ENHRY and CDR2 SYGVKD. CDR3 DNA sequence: TGTGCCATCACCGAGTCCCCTAGCTCCTACAATGAGCAGTTCTTC. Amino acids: CAITESPSSYNEQFF.

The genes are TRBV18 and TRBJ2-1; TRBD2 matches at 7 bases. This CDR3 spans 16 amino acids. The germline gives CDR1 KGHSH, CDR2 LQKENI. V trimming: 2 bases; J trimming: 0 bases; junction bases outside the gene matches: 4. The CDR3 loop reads CASSPDLAVSYNEQFF. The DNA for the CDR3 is TGTGCCAGCTCACCAGACCTAGCGGTCTCCTACAATGAGCAGTTCTTC.

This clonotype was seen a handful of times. The CDR3 region is CSVLGTGAYNEQFF. The CDR3 DNA is TGCAGCGTGTTGGGGACAGGGGCCTACAATGAGCAGTTCTTC. V is TRBV29-1 and J is TRBJ2-1; 10 nucleotides match TRBD1. Germline trimming cut 6 bases from V and 2 bases from J; bases unmatched to any gene: 4. CDR1 is SQVTM and CDR2 is ANQGSEA in the germline V gene. The CDR3 totals 14 residues.

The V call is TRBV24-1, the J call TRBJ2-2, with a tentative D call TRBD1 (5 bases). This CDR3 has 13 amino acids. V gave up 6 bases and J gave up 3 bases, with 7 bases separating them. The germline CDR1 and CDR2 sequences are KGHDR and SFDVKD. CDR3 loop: CATSPGYTGELFF. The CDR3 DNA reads TGTGCCACCAGTCCAGGGTACACCGGGGAGCTGTTTTTT.

The CDR3 region is CASSLGDRADTQYF. The CDR3 DNA reads TGCGCCAGCAGCTTGGGGGACAGGGCAGATACGCAGTATTTT. V gene TRBV5-1 combines with J gene TRBJ2-3, with 9 bases that match TRBD1. Germline V CDR1 and CDR2: SGHRS, YFSETQ. The CDR3 is 14 amino acids. V dropped 0 bases and J dropped 4; count of bases not matched to a gene: 0.

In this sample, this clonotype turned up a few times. The CDR3: CASTGGQGAHGYTF. The CDR3 DNA is TGTGCCAGCACCGGGGGGCAGGGGGCTCATGGCTACACCTTC. The chain employs TRBV6-1 and TRBJ1-2, with 8 bases aligning to TRBD1. The germline gives CDR1 MNHNS, CDR2 SASEGT. The CDR3 loop spans 14 amino acids. V lost 7 bases and J lost 6; bases outside the gene matches: 10.

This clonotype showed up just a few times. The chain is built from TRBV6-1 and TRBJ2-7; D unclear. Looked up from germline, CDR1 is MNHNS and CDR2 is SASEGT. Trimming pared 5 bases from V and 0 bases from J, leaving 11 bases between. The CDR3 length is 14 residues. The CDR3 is CASSRSELSYEQYF. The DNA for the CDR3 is TGTGCCAGCAGTAGGTCCGAACTCTCCTACGAGCAGTACTTC.